This T cell receptor beta chain appears in the sequencing data of a study of T cell repertoires in cytomegalovirus infection (dated by TCRdb to about 2019). Regarding the complete study: Recently identified HLA-C-restricted CMV epitopes, whose presentation resists viral immunomodulation, were targeted by peptide stimulations together with well-studied HLA-B-restricted epitopes. Donor HLA type was relevant to the analysis, as public TCR beta signatures indicated carriage of CMV infection together with the matching HLA type. The paper as a whole reports these results and caveats: The ex vivo response was dominated by HLA-C-restricted CMV-specific TCR beta clonotypes, and the single most frequent clonotype in two of eight donors was supplied by these HLA-C-restricted clonotypes. Carriers of CMV infection plus the relevant HLA type were discriminated by the cumulative frequency of public TCR beta family members in the study cohort and in an independent roughly 380-donor cohort.

The count of this clonotype is one. The antigen it recognizes is unknown. Base qualities are not at hand, and no much larger clone is one base apart. One read amounts to weak evidence. Sequencing was carried out with an Illumina HiSeq 1500. The public reads were reanalyzed by TCRdb: fastp trimming at Q25, MiXCR alignment, in-frame beta chains only. Each entry merges the rows of one CDR3 protein and shows their most common DNA and genes. This sample is represented by about 500,000 distinct CDR3 sequences; roughly a third of them were singletons. The ten largest clones add up to 17% of the sample. V was cut back by 7 bases and J by 3 bases, leaving a gap of 13 bases between them. The CDR3 spans 13 residues, from the cysteine through the phenylalanine. Of all the DNA, just the CDR3 is kept, 39 bases in frame from base 1. The germline V gene provides CDR1 SGHTA and CDR2 FQGNSA. The sample's treatment or condition, from its label and the paper: in vitro stimulation with specific CMV peptide epitopes to enrich CMV-specific T cells.

The chain links TRBV7-2 with TRBJ2-7, with TRBD1 as a weak D call on 5 bases. This material consisted of cultured PBMCs, taken from culture after CMV antigen stimulation. The receptor comes from a human donor in good health (CMV status not recorded). Some clones in this sample may be carry-over from other donors' samples. The CDR3 protein is CASTSTGLYEQYF. DNA sequence: TGTGCCAGCACCTCAACAGGTCTCTACGAGCAGTACTTC.